The clone carrying this TCR beta chain has just a few counts. The antigen remains unidentified. About 9.9 milliliters of peripheral blood were drawn from each donor. This specimen belongs to a study of blood T cells in healthy people across ages. Combining a sample-barcoded 5' primer with a J-beta primer mix, a second PCR ran for roughly 6 to 12 cycles. Carrying 12 random nucleotides, a template-switch adaptor labeled each individual cDNA molecule. TCRdb passed the 5' RACE reads through MiXCR, listing each CDR3 protein once. This table holds 1.5 million to 2 million distinct CDR3 sequences, over 25% found once. Study observations and caveats: Among long-lived donors, naive CD4+ cells were more numerous and diversity higher than in aged donors. TCR beta diversity per million T cells fell roughly linearly with age.

Germline V gives CDR1 DFQATT, CDR2 SNEGSKA (reference sequence). J was trimmed by 8 bases and V by 4 bases; bases with no gene match: 19. CDR3 size: 17 residues. The V gene is TRBV20-1, the J gene TRBJ2-7, with TRBD2 identical over 11 bases. Material for sequencing was blood. The clonotype comes from a woman aged 25 to 45 in good health. The CDR3 is CSATLASGGPQPLKQYF. In nucleotides, the CDR3 is TGCAGTGCTACCCTAGCTAGCGGGGGGCCGCAACCGCTCAAGCAGTACTTC.